This T cell receptor (beta chain) stems from a study of blood T cell repertoires in COVID-19. Across the whole study: Material from acute and convalescent COVID-19 was sourced from the United States, Italy and Spain. T cells, B-cell-depleted T cells, or PBMCs supplied cDNA or gDNA.

Measured with immunoSEQ multiplex PCR; TCRdb has only the in-frame clones, and not every one. The table includes 350,000 to 450,000 clones, around 92% detected once. Cohorts were based on clinical histories the participants reported. The sequenced sample consisted of PBMCs or T cells enriched from blood (not recorded which). The TCR was taken from a woman in her thirties who had recovered from COVID-19.

The CDR3 region has the DNA TGTGCCAGCAACAGTGGGGAGAGCTATGGCTACACCTTC. It specifies CASNSGESYGYTF. The V gene is TRBV9, the J gene TRBJ1-2, with D uncertain. The CDR3 loop spans 13 amino acids. V was clipped by 6 bases and J by 4 bases, with 13 bases between them. Germline CDR1 SGDLS, CDR2 YYNGEE.